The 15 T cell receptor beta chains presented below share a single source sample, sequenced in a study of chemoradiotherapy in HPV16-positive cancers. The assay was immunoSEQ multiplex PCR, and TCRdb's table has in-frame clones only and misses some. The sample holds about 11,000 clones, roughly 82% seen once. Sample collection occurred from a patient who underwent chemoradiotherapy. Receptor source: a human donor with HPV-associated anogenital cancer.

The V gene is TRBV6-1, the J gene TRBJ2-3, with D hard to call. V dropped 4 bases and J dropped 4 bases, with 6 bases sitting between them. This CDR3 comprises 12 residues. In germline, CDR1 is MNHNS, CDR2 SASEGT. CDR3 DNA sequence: TGTGCCAGCAGTGTCCCACCAGATACGCAGTATTTT. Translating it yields CASSVPPDTQYF.

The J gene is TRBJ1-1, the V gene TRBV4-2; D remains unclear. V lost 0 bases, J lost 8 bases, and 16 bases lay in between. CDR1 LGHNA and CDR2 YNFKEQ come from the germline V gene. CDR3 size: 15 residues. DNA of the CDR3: TGTGCCAGCAGCCAAGATAGGGAGGGAAAAGTCGAAGCTTTCTTT. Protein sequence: CASSQDREGKVEAFF.

The CDR3 region has the DNA TGCGCCAGCAGCTCCGGGACTACCTGGGAGGAGCTGTTTTTT. Translation gives CASSSGTTWEELFF. The chain is built from TRBV5-1 and TRBJ2-2, with TRBD2 identical over 7 bases. The CDR3 runs to 14 residues. The V gene end was trimmed by 3 bases and the J gene end by 10 bases; junction bases not matched to a gene: 9. Germline assignment: CDR1 SGHRS and CDR2 YFSETQ.

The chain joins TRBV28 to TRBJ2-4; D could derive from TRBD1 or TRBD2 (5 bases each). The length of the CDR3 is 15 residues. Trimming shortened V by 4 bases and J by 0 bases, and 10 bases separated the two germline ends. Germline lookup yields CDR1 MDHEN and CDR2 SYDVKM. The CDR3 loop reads CASSWTGLAKNIQYF. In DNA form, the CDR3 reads TGTGCCAGCAGTTGGACGGGGCTAGCCAAAAACATTCAGTACTTC.

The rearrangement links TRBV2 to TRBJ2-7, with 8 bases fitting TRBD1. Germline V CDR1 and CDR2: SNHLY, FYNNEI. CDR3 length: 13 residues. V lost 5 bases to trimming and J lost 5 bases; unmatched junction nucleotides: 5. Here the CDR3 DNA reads TGTGCCAGCAGTCTGACAGGGGTGAACGAGCAGTACTTC. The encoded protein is CASSLTGVNEQYF.

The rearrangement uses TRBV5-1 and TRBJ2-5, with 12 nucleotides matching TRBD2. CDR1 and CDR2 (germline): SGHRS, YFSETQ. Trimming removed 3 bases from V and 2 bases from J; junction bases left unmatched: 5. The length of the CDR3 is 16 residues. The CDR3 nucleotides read TGCGCCAGCAGCTCTGGACTAGCGGGAATGCAAGAGACCCAGTACTTC. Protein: CASSSGLAGMQETQYF.

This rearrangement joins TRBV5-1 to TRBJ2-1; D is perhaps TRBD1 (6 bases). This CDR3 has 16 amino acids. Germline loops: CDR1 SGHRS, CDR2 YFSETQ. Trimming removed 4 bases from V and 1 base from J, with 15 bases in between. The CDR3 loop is CASSPGQRRSYNEQFF. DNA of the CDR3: TGCGCCAGCAGCCCTGGACAGAGACGATCCTACAATGAGCAGTTCTTC.

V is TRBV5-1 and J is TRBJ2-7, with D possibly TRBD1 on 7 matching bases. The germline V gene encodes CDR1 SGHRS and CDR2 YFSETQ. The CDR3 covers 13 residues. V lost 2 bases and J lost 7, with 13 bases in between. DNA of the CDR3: TGCGCCAGCAGCTTCGGACAGGCGGGGGAGCAGTACTTC. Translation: CASSFGQAGEQYF.

The CDR3 DNA follows: TGTGCCAGCAGCTTCCTCGGACTAGCGGGAGGGGAGACCCAGTACTTC. Translated, it gives CASSFLGLAGGETQYF. The V and J genes are TRBV5-6 and TRBJ2-5; 15 bases map to TRBD2. Unmatched junction bases numbered 4, after V lost 2 bases and J lost 5 bases. The V gene's germline CDR1 is SGHDT and CDR2 YYEEEE. The CDR3 length is 16 residues.

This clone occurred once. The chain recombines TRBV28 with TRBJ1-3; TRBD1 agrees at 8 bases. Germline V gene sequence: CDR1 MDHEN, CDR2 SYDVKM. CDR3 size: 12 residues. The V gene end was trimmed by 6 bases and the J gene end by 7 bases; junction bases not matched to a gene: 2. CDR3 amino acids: CASSQGANTIYF. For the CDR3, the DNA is TGTGCCAGCAGCCAGGGGGCGAACACCATATATTTT.

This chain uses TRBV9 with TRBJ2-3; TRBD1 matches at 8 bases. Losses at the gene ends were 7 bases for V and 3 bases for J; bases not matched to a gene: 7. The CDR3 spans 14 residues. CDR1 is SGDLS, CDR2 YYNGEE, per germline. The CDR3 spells CASAGQGSTDTQYF. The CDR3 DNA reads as TGTGCCAGCGCTGGACAGGGCTCGACAGATACGCAGTATTTT.

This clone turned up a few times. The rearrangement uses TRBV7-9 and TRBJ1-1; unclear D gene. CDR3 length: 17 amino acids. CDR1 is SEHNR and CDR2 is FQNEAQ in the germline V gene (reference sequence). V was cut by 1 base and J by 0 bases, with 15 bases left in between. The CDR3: CASSLVPGIGMNTEAFF. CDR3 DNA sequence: TGTGCCAGCAGCTTAGTTCCGGGGATCGGTATGAACACTGAAGCTTTCTTT. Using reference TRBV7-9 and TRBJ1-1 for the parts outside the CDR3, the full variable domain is DTGVSQNPRHKITKRGQNVTFRCDPISEHNRLYWYRQTLGQGPEFLTYFQNEAQLEKSRLLSDRFSAERPKGSFSTLEIQRTEQGDSAMYLCASSLVPGIGMNTEAFFGQGTRLTVV.

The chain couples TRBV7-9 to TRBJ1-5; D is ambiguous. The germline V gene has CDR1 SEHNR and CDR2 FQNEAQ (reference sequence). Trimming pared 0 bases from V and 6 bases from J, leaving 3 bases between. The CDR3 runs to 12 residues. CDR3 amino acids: CASSLAGQPQHF. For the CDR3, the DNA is TGTGCCAGCAGCTTAGCGGGTCAGCCCCAGCATTTT.

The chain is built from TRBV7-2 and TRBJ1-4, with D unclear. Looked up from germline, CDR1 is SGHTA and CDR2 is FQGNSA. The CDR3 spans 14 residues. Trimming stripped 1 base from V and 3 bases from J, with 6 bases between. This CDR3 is CASSLVGANEKLFF. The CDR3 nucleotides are TGTGCCAGCAGCTTAGTCGGGGCTAATGAAAAACTGTTTTTT.

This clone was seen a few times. The chain's CDR3 is CSVVEGGIYGYTF. CDR3 bases: TGCAGCGTCGTGGAGGGGGGGATCTATGGCTACACCTTC. The chain uses TRBV29-1 and TRBJ1-2, with D tentatively TRBD1 (6 bases). This CDR3 has 13 residues. V was clipped by 6 bases and J by 4 bases, with 15 bases between them. Germline CDR1 SQVTM, CDR2 ANQGSEA.